This T cell receptor beta chain was sequenced for a study of Ad26.COV2.S vaccination and SARS-CoV-2 variants. Study information: Donor got 5x10^10 or 1x10^11 viral particles of Ad26.COV2.S.

Treatment indicated: some 20 received Ad26.COV2.S at low or high dose, single or two shots; a few received placebo; per-sample allocation not given. Collection of the samples took place on day 63 after the first injection of vaccine or placebo. In Boston, the donor was an adult between 18-55 years of age. Clones were read by immunoSEQ multiplex PCR, and TCRdb kept only the in-frame ones, dropping some. The sample includes around 300,000 clones, about 87% of them seen just once. The trim removed 11 bases at V and 4 bases at J, leaving 8 bases unmatched. Germline CDR1 and CDR2: MDHEN and SYDVKM. CDR3 length: 13 residues.

The TCR sequence derives from a person between 18 and 60 years old who received the Ad26.COV2.S COVID-19 vaccine or a placebo. Sample: peripheral blood, taken in a trial of Ad26.COV2.S vaccine versus placebo. The chain combines TRBV28 with TRBJ1-5; 7 positions match TRBD1. In nucleotides, the CDR3 is TGTGCCTCCCTGACAGGGTTGAATCAGCCCCAGCATTTT. The encoded protein is CASLTGLNQPQHF.